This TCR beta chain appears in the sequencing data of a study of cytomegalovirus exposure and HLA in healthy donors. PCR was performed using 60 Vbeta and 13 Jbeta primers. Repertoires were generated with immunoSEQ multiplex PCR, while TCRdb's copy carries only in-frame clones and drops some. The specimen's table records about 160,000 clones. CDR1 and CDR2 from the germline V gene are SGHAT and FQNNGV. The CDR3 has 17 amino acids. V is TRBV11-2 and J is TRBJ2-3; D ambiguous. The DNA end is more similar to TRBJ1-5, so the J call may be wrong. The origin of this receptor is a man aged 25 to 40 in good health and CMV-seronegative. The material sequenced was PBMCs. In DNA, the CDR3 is TGTGCCAGCAGCTTAGCACCCGCTAGCTCTATATCGGATACGCAGCATTTT. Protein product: CASSLAPASSISDTQHF.